Presented here are 22 T cell receptor beta chains from one specimen sequenced in a study of cytomegalovirus exposure and HLA in healthy donors (dated by TCRdb to 2016 to 2017). The receptor library was made with the immunoSEQ multiplex PCR assay. For the multiplex PCR, a mixture combining 60 forward primers for TCR Vbeta segments and 13 reverse primers for TCR Jbeta segments was used. TCRdb stores this immuneACCESS table with in-frame sequences only. Part of the clones is absent; in the studies checked, under half of the shortfall reflects unresolved V genes, and no reason is known for the rest. For this sample there are 150,000 to 200,000 clones; approximately 85% appear just once. The ten largest clones represent around 2.3% of the sample. Sequencing was done on a sample of PBMCs. The source is a woman aged 45-65 years in good health and CMV-seronegative.

The genes are TRBV28 and TRBJ1-2; D unresolved. The CDR3 loop spans 14 amino acids. Trimming stripped 2 bases from V and 5 bases from J, with 12 bases between. Germline loops: CDR1 MDHEN, CDR2 SYDVKM. The CDR3 nucleotides are TGTGCCAGCAGTTTACAGAATACAGCATATGGCTACACCTTC. Amino acid sequence: CASSLQNTAYGYTF.

The rearrangement links TRBV30 to TRBJ2-7, with 7 bases fitting TRBD2. Germline CDR1 reads GTSNPN; CDR2 reads SVGIG (reference sequence). Trimming cost V 2 bases and J 5 bases; bases outside gene matches: 24. This CDR3 has 19 residues. This chain's CDR3 is CAWSLGRVFYAGVLHEQYF. The CDR3 DNA is TGTGCCTGGAGTTTGGGTAGGGTGTTCTATGCGGGAGTATTGCACGAGCAGTACTTC.

This clone has a handful of counts. DNA for the CDR3: TGTGCCAGCAGCTTAGCTCTGAGCTCCTACAATGAGCAGTTCTTC. This codes for CASSLALSSYNEQFF. The chain has TRBV5-5 and TRBJ2-1; D gene ambiguous. Trimming left V 2 bases short and J 0 bases short, with 9 bases between. Germline V gives CDR1 SGHKS, CDR2 YYEKEE (reference sequence). CDR3 size: 15 residues.

The chain joins TRBV15 to TRBJ2-7; 12 bases map to TRBD1. The length of the CDR3 is 16 residues. Germline assignment: CDR1 LNHNV and CDR2 YYDKDF (reference sequence). J lost 3 bases, V lost 1 base, and 4 bases had no gene match. The DNA of the CDR3 is TGTGCCACCAGCAGAGTCGGGACAGGGGGCGTCTACGAGCAGTACTTC. Translating it yields CATSRVGTGGVYEQYF.

V usage is TRBV5-5 and J usage is TRBJ2-7; 8 nucleotides line up with TRBD2. Germline loops: CDR1 SGHKS, CDR2 YYEKEE (reference sequence). The CDR3 loop spans 15 amino acids. V lost 1 base, J lost 3 bases, and 6 bases stayed unmatched. The CDR3, as DNA: TGTGCCAGCAGCTTGCAAGCGGGAGTTGGCTACGAGCAGTACTTC. The encoded protein is CASSLQAGVGYEQYF.

This sequence joins TRBV7-2 and TRBJ2-7; the match to TRBD2 covers 8 bases. Trimming removed 2 bases from V and 3 bases from J; junction bases left unmatched: 9. This CDR3 is built from 16 residues. Germline loops: CDR1 SGHTA, CDR2 FQGNSA. The CDR3: CASSLISSGFRYEQYF. Written as DNA, the CDR3 is TGTGCCAGCAGCTTAATATCTAGCGGGTTTCGCTACGAGCAGTACTTC.

The genes are TRBV5-6 and TRBJ2-3; a weak D match, TRBD2 (5 bases). CDR3 length equals 15 residues. Germline assignment: CDR1 SGHDT and CDR2 YYEEEE. Trimming took off 0 bases at V and 6 bases at J, with 14 bases between the two ends. The CDR3 loop reads CASSLVGSRGDTQYF. In nucleotides, the CDR3 is TGTGCCAGCAGCTTGGTCGGTAGCCGAGGGGATACGCAGTATTTT.

The J gene is TRBJ2-3, the V gene TRBV4-3; 14 positions agree with TRBD2. This CDR3 has 17 amino acids. The trim removed 1 base at V and 5 bases at J, leaving 5 bases unmatched. Per germline, CDR1 LGHNA and CDR2 YSLEER. Here the CDR3 reads CASSQGLAGGPVDTQYF. As DNA, the CDR3 is TGCGCCAGCAGCCAAGGACTAGCGGGAGGGCCGGTAGATACGCAGTATTTT.

V is TRBV28 and J is TRBJ1-5; 7 bases map to TRBD1. Germline values: CDR1 MDHEN, CDR2 SYDVKM. The CDR3 sequence is 17 residues long. J lost 3 bases, V lost 2 bases, and 10 bases had no gene match. The CDR3 protein is CASSLLTGAGTNQPQHF. DNA of the CDR3: TGTGCCAGCAGTTTACTTACAGGGGCGGGGACCAATCAGCCCCAGCATTTT.

The chain recombines TRBV19 with TRBJ1-5; TRBD1 matches 7 bases. This CDR3 contains 15 residues. Germline loops: CDR1 LNHDA, CDR2 SQIVND (reference sequence). V was pared by 8 bases and J by 7 bases, with 14 bases of the junction left unmatched. CDR3 region: CASRNSFQGGQPQHF. In nucleotides, the CDR3 is TGTGCCAGTCGTAACTCTTTCCAGGGGGGACAGCCCCAGCATTTT.

This clone was seen only once. V is TRBV6-5 and J is TRBJ2-7; TRBD2 might be the D (5 bases). V was trimmed by 0 bases and J by 2 bases, leaving 8 bases between them. Germline loops: CDR1 MNHEY, CDR2 SVGAGI. The CDR3 totals 14 residues. The CDR3 DNA reads as TGTGCCAGCAGTTACTCGCCGGGGACCTACGAGCAGTACTTC. Translated, it gives CASSYSPGTYEQYF.

This chain connects TRBV27 to TRBJ2-7; a weak D match, TRBD1 (5 bases). This CDR3 has 13 residues. Trimming shortened V by 6 bases and J by 3 bases, and 12 bases separated the two germline ends. CDR1 is MNHEY and CDR2 is SMNVEV in the germline V gene (reference sequence). The CDR3 sequence is CASSWRQSYEQYF. CDR3 in DNA: TGTGCCAGCAGCTGGAGACAGAGCTACGAGCAGTACTTC.

V usage is TRBV6-6 and J usage is TRBJ1-1, with D possibly TRBD1 on 5 matching bases. V was pared by 10 bases and J by 0 bases, with 12 bases between. Germline CDR1 MNHNY, CDR2 SVGAGI (reference sequence). The CDR3 runs 13 residues. The CDR3 DNA follows: TGTGCCACCCGGGACTCCTTGAACACTGAAGCTTTCTTT. This gives the protein CATRDSLNTEAFF.

The CDR3: CASSPRRGSNYNEQFF. The CDR3, as DNA: TGTGCCAGTAGCCCCCGAAGGGGGAGTAATTACAATGAGCAGTTCTTC. V usage is TRBV19 and J usage is TRBJ2-1, with a possible D match to TRBD1 (6 bases). Germline V lookup: CDR1 LNHDA, CDR2 SQIVND (reference sequence). The CDR3 is made up of 16 amino acids. V was clipped by 6 bases and J by 4 bases, with 19 bases between them.

V is TRBV11-2 and J is TRBJ2-1; TRBD2 matches 8 bases. Germline loops: CDR1 SGHAT, CDR2 FQNNGV. This CDR3 spans 15 amino acids. J gave up 4 bases and V 4 bases, and 6 bases lay outside the gene matches. The CDR3 DNA reads TGTGCCAGCAGCTCTGCATCGGGAGGGTACAATGAGCAGTTCTTC. It yields the protein CASSSASGGYNEQFF.

This clone was detected a few times. This chain uses TRBV7-8 with TRBJ1-2; D unclear. The CDR3 has 14 residues. Trimming stripped 5 bases from V and 2 bases from J, with 12 bases between. CDR1 is SGHVS and CDR2 is FQNEAQ in the germline V gene. CDR3 DNA sequence: TGTGCCAGCAGCGCGGAAGGGAGGAACTATGGCTACACCTTC. Protein: CASSAEGRNYGYTF.

The rearrangement joins TRBV27 to TRBJ1-2; 8 nucleotides agree with TRBD1. Germline V gives CDR1 MNHEY, CDR2 SMNVEV (reference sequence). This CDR3 region has 15 residues. V lost 6 bases, J lost 4 bases, and 10 bases stayed unmatched. DNA of the CDR3: TGTGCCAGCAGCCGCACCTACAGGGGGGGCTATGGCTACACCTTC. It yields the protein CASSRTYRGGYGYTF.

The V gene is TRBV28, the J gene TRBJ2-7, with 10 positions matching TRBD2. V dropped 3 bases and J dropped 2; count of bases not matched to a gene: 7. The CDR3 spans 16 residues. The germline V gene has CDR1 MDHEN and CDR2 SYDVKM. This chain's CDR3 is CASSFLTSGTTYEQYF. Written as DNA, the CDR3 is TGTGCCAGCAGTTTTCTTACTAGCGGGACGACCTACGAGCAGTACTTC.

This chain connects TRBV6-6 to TRBJ2-7, with TRBD2 identical over 7 bases. The CDR3 loop spans 15 amino acids. Losses at the gene ends were 6 bases for V and 2 bases for J; bases not matched to a gene: 10. Per the germline V gene, CDR1 is MNHNY and CDR2 is SVGAGI (reference sequence). This chain's CDR3 is CASSPGAAGPYEQYF. The CDR3 DNA reads as TGTGCCAGCAGCCCCGGGGCAGCGGGACCCTACGAGCAGTACTTC.

The gene calls are TRBV7-9 and TRBJ2-1, with D tentatively TRBD2 (6 bases). The CDR3 totals 16 residues. The germline CDR1 and CDR2 sequences are SEHNR and FQNEAQ (reference sequence). V gave up 1 base and J gave up 3 bases, with 13 bases separating them. As DNA, the CDR3 is TGTGCCAGCAGCTTAGGCGTAGGTAGCGGCTACAATGAGCAGTTCTTC. Its protein is CASSLGVGSGYNEQFF.

The chain couples TRBV27 to TRBJ2-1, with D perhaps TRBD2 (5 bases). Germline lookup yields CDR1 MNHEY and CDR2 SMNVEV (reference sequence). This CDR3 has 14 residues. Trimming cost V 2 bases and J 6 bases, with 11 bases left between them. DNA of the CDR3: TGTGCCAGCAGTTTACCCCTAGCTGGCAATGAGCAGTTCTTC. It specifies CASSLPLAGNEQFF.

CDR3 region: CSVGTAGTDGYTF. The CDR3 coding sequence is TGCAGCGTCGGTACCGCTGGGACAGATGGCTACACCTTC. The V call is TRBV29-1, the J call TRBJ1-2, with 7 bases lining up with TRBD1. This CDR3 has 13 amino acids. CDR1 SQVTM and CDR2 ANQGSEA come from the germline V gene. J was trimmed by 6 bases and V by 6 bases; bases with no gene match: 10.